These T cell receptor beta chains were read from a single sample in a study of control samples from healthy donors and cancer patients. Produced via immunoSEQ multiplex PCR; TCRdb's table is partial and in-frame only. The repertoire has 85,000 to 95,000 clones, more than 85% of them found once; the top ten carry roughly 0.92%. Sequenced material: blood. These receptors originate from a woman between 25 and 40 years old in good health. The CDR3 runs from the conserved cysteine through the conserved F or W. A D gene is named only where the DNA matches it firmly. Size is stated for part of the rows, as once, few or many counts, or as a class when the clone is expanded.

V	D	size	J	CDR3	DNA
TRBV2	TRBD1	NA	TRBJ2-2	CASSAATGVPLNTGELFF	TGTGCCAGCAGCGCCGCTACAGGGGTCCCCCTGAACACCGGGGAGCTGTTTTTT
TRBV7-8	NA	NA	TRBJ2-5	CASSPPVKETQYF	TGTGCCAGCAGCCCGCCGGTCAAGGAGACCCAGTACTTC
TRBV28	NA	NA	TRBJ2-1	CASTSRPYNEQFF	TGTGCCAGCACCTCGCGGCCCTACAATGAGCAGTTCTTC
TRBV11-1	NA	NA	TRBJ2-7	CASSSLLGFGGEQYF	TGTGCCAGCAGCTCCCTGTTGGGATTTGGAGGCGAGCAGTACTTC
TRBV7-9	NA	NA	TRBJ1-4	CASSYDRRKNEKLFF	TGTGCCAGCAGCTATGACAGGAGAAAGAATGAAAAACTGTTTTTT
TRBV30	NA	NA	TRBJ1-3	CAWSVVGNTIYF	TGTGCCTGGAGTGTTGTTGGAAACACCATATATTTT
TRBV9	NA	NA	TRBJ1-4	CASSVGQRATNEKLFF	TGTGCCAGCAGCGTAGGGCAGAGAGCAACTAATGAAAAACTGTTTTTT
TRBV3-1/TRBV3-2	TRBD2	NA	TRBJ2-1	CASSPRTSGGVDNEQFF	TGTGCCAGCAGCCCACGAACTAGCGGGGGTGTCGACAATGAGCAGTTCTTC
TRBV7-3	TRBD2	NA	TRBJ2-3	CASKPSGGAADTQYF	TGTGCCAGCAAACCTAGCGGGGGGGCCGCAGATACGCAGTATTTT
TRBV9	NA	NA	TRBJ2-2	CASSVDGGIGTGELFF	TGTGCCAGCAGCGTAGATGGGGGGATCGGGACCGGGGAGCTGTTTTTT
TRBV18	NA	NA	TRBJ2-7	CASSPKAVATYEQYF	TGTGCCAGCTCACCGAAAGCGGTGGCCACCTACGAGCAGTACTTC
TRBV2	TRBD1	NA	TRBJ1-5	CASSRTGRDSNQPQHF	TGTGCCAGCAGCCGGACAGGAAGGGATAGCAATCAGCCCCAGCATTTT
TRBV3-1/TRBV3-2	NA	NA	TRBJ2-5	CASSRRSTGQTQYF	TGTGCCAGCAGCCGGCGCTCAACCGGCCAGACCCAGTACTTC
TRBV7-9	TRBD1	NA	TRBJ2-7	CASSSKPGQGYEQYF	TGTGCCAGCAGCTCCAAACCGGGACAGGGCTACGAGCAGTACTTC
TRBV2	NA	NA	TRBJ1-2	CACAFSPAGGGYTF	TGTGCCTGTGCGTTTTCCCCCGCGGGGGGTGGCTACACCTTC
TRBV28	TRBD1	once	TRBJ1-3	CASTHRGPSGNTIYF	TGTGCCAGCACTCACAGGGGGCCCTCTGGAAACACCATATATTTT
TRBV19	TRBD1	NA	TRBJ1-2	CASSNQGVGYTF	TGTGCCAGTAGTAACCAGGGGGTTGGCTACACCTTC
TRBV14	NA	once	TRBJ1-2	CASAGSYYGYTF	TGTGCCAGCGCTGGATCATACTATGGCTACACCTTC
TRBV3-1/TRBV3-2	TRBD1	NA	TRBJ2-7	CASSQVSGQGYEQYF	TGTGCCAGCAGCCAAGTTTCAGGACAGGGTTACGAGCAGTACTTC
TRBV2	NA	NA	TRBJ2-1	CASYLPPRVSNEQFF	TGTGCCAGCTACCTCCCCCCCCGGGTCAGCAATGAGCAGTTCTTC
TRBV6-5	NA	NA	TRBJ1-1	CASSYVGQSFEAFF	TGTGCCAGCAGTTACGTAGGACAGTCTTTTGAAGCTTTCTTT
TRBV28	NA	NA	TRBJ2-7	CASSLYLYEQYF	TGTGCCAGCAGTTTATATCTGTACGAGCAGTACTTC
TRBV30	NA	few	TRBJ1-2	CAWSEEGYGYTF	TGTGCCTGGAGTGAGGAGGGGTATGGCTACACCTTC
TRBV28	NA	NA	TRBJ2-2	CASSAKEGFAGELFF	TGTGCCAGCAGTGCGAAAGAGGGGTTCGCCGGGGAGCTGTTTTTT